The 20 T cell receptor beta chains below all came from one sample that was sequenced in a study of OX40 agonist ivuxolimab in advanced cancers. The assay was immunoSEQ multiplex PCR, and TCRdb's table has in-frame clones only and misses some. This sample yields about 59,000 clones, of which less than 90% are seen a single time; around 0.76% belongs to the top ten. The input for sequencing was CD4+ or CD8+ T cells sorted from blood, taken in a trial of the OX40 agonist ivuxolimab. The receptors were sampled from an adult with an advanced solid tumor such as melanoma, head and neck, liver or kidney cancer.

This chain uses TRBV7-9 with TRBJ2-3; D may be TRBD2 (6 bases). The CDR3 spans 14 residues. With 3 bases removed from V and 1 base from J, the gap between germline ends came to 8 bases. CDR1 and CDR2 from the germline V gene are SEHNR and FQNEAQ (reference sequence). The CDR3 reads CASSLGLRTDTQYF. CDR3 sequence (DNA): TGTGCCAGCAGCTTGGGACTGCGCACAGATACGCAGTATTTT.

J is TRBJ2-3 and V is TRBV29-1, with 8 bases identical to TRBD1. V was clipped by 3 bases and J by 1 base; unmatched bases: 6. The CDR3 consists of 15 residues. CDR1 SQVTM and CDR2 ANQGSEA come from the germline V gene. The CDR3 loop is CSVEGLTGGTDTQYF. The CDR3 nucleotides are TGCAGCGTTGAGGGGTTGACAGGGGGCACAGATACGCAGTATTTT.

The gene calls are TRBV5-1 and TRBJ1-5, with D unclear. The V end lost 0 bases, the J end lost 7 bases, and 8 bases lay between the germline ends. In germline, CDR1 is SGHRS, CDR2 YFSETQ. The CDR3 spans 13 residues. Here the CDR3 DNA reads TGCGCCAGCAGCTTGGACGGCTGGCAGCCCCAGCATTTT. It is translated as CASSLDGWQPQHF.

The rearrangement joins TRBV5-6 to TRBJ2-1, with a weak D call TRBD2 (6 bases). The CDR3 is made up of 14 amino acids. V was pared by 7 bases and J by 4 bases, with 15 bases between. Looked up from germline, CDR1 is SGHDT and CDR2 is YYEEEE. For the CDR3, the DNA is TGTGCCAGCCGCTCTAGCGAGGGTTACAATGAGCAGTTCTTC. This gives the protein CASRSSEGYNEQFF.

The chain couples TRBV21-1 to TRBJ2-4; no DNA check was done on the table's D call, TRBD1. TRBV21-1 is designated a pseudogene. The CDR3 totals 16 residues. The CDR3 DNA is TGTGCCACCGGGACAGGGGCAGAGGTAGCCAAAAACATTCAGTACTTC. Encoded protein: CATGTGAEVAKNIQYF.

V and J are TRBV7-8 and TRBJ2-7; tentative D call: TRBD1 (6 bases). This CDR3 spans 13 amino acids. Trimming pared 5 bases from V and 6 bases from J, leaving 14 bases between. Germline CDR1 reads SGHVS; CDR2 reads FQNEAQ. CDR3 in amino acids: CASSRDRLGEQYF. The CDR3 DNA reads TGTGCCAGCAGCCGTGACAGGTTGGGCGAGCAGTACTTC.

The chain uses TRBV19 and TRBJ1-2; 9 bases line up with TRBD1. The CDR3 extends over 17 amino acids. CDR1 and CDR2 (germline): LNHDA, SQIVND (reference sequence). The V gene end was trimmed by 7 bases and the J gene end by 3 bases; junction bases not matched to a gene: 15. In DNA, the CDR3 is TGTGCCAGTAACCCTACCCCGGGACAGGGATCCGACTATGGCTACACCTTC. It encodes CASNPTPGQGSDYGYTF.

This clone was counted a few times. V is TRBV18 and J is TRBJ2-7; possibly TRBD2 for D (6 bases). The CDR3 consists of 14 residues. Germline-derived CDR1 and CDR2 are KGHSH and LQKENI. The V end lost 5 bases, the J end lost 6 bases, and 17 bases lay between the germline ends. CDR3 residues: CASSVRDSAPEQYF. CDR3 in DNA: TGTGCCAGCTCAGTCCGGGACTCCGCCCCCGAGCAGTACTTC.

This clone was found a few times. The rearrangement links TRBV18 to TRBJ2-5; 12 positions agree with TRBD2. Germline V lookup: CDR1 KGHSH, CDR2 LQKENI. This CDR3 contains 18 residues. Trimming cost V 0 bases and J 5 bases; bases outside gene matches: 10. The CDR3 region is CASSPPGLAGLVIETQYF. Here the CDR3 DNA reads TGTGCCAGCTCACCACCGGGACTAGCGGGTCTTGTGATCGAGACCCAGTACTTC.

The CDR3 coding sequence is TGTGCCAGCAGCCCCCCGACAGGGTGGGAGACCCAGTACTTC. Translated, it gives CASSPPTGWETQYF. The gene calls are TRBV7-9 and TRBJ2-5; the match to TRBD1 covers 7 bases. CDR3 size: 14 residues. The germline CDR1 and CDR2 sequences are SEHNR and FQNEAQ (reference sequence). Trimming took 5 bases from V and 5 from J; bases not matched to a gene: 8. The full variable domain, rest sourced from reference TRBV7-9 and TRBJ2-5, is DTGVSQNPRHKITKRGQNVTFRCDPISEHNRLYWYRQTLGQGPEFLTYFQNEAQLEKSRLLSDRFSAERPKGSFSTLEIQRTEQGDSAMYLCASSPPTGWETQYFGPGTRLLVL.

This clone was seen once. V and J are TRBV6-5 and TRBJ2-1, with 9 bases identical to TRBD2. V shed 4 bases, J shed 15 bases, and the junction held 10 bases outside the gene matches. Germline CDR1 is MNHEY and CDR2 is SVGAGI. The CDR3 extends over 13 amino acids. CDR3 nucleotides: TGTGCCAGCAGTTCCCCTGCGGGAGGGCGCGGGTTCTTC. Its translation is CASSSPAGGRGFF.

The chain has TRBV19 and TRBJ2-3, with TRBD2 matching 9 bases. CDR1 LNHDA and CDR2 SQIVND come from the germline V gene (reference sequence). With V trimmed by 9 bases and J by 5 bases, 18 bases remained unmatched. This CDR3 spans 17 amino acids. As DNA, the CDR3 is TGTGCCAGCCGGGGATGGGGACTAGCAGATGTTGGAGATACGCAGTATTTT. The encoded protein is CASRGWGLADVGDTQYF.

The J gene is TRBJ2-3, the V gene TRBV23-1; 7 bases line up with TRBD1. TRBV23-1 is labeled an ORF, and its function is uncertain. V shed 10 bases and J 4 bases; nucleotides not matched to a gene: 11. The CDR3 covers 14 residues. The DNA of the CDR3 is TGCGCCATCCTTCCCCCAACAGGGGCAGATACGCAGTATTTT. Its translation: CAILPPTGADTQYF.

This chain joins TRBV11-2 and TRBJ2-7, with D perhaps TRBD1 or TRBD2 (5 bases each). CDR3 length: 15 residues. Germline CDR1 is SGHAT and CDR2 is FQNNGV. Deletions cut 3 bases from V and 2 bases from J, with 14 bases between. This chain's CDR3 is CASSFSRDATYEQYF. CDR3 coding DNA: TGTGCCAGCAGCTTCTCTCGGGACGCAACCTACGAGCAGTACTTC.

This sequence joins TRBV4-3 and TRBJ2-5; 7 bases align to TRBD1. The CDR3 is 16 amino acids. Germline CDR1 reads LGHNA; CDR2 reads YSLEER. J was trimmed by 4 bases and V by 1 base; bases with no gene match: 9. CDR3 sequence (DNA): TGCGCCAGCAGCCAAGGTCGCCAGGGGGTCCGAGAGACCCAGTACTTC. It specifies CASSQGRQGVRETQYF.

The genes are TRBV11-1 and TRBJ1-1; 7 nucleotides align to TRBD1. The V and J ends lost 2 bases and 4 bases, in that order; junction bases with no gene match: 7. Germline CDR1 and CDR2: SGHAT and FQDESV (reference sequence). The CDR3 runs 15 residues. CDR3 residues: CASSLFRQGGTEAFF. DNA for the CDR3: TGTGCCAGCAGCTTATTCCGACAGGGTGGCACTGAAGCTTTCTTT.

CDR3 loop: CASSSFYEQYF. In nucleotides, the CDR3 is TGTGCCAGCAGTTCCTTCTACGAGCAGTACTTC. The V call is TRBV28, the J call TRBJ2-7, with D unresolved. This CDR3 has 11 residues. V gave up 4 bases and J gave up 3 bases, with 4 bases separating them. Germline lookup yields CDR1 MDHEN and CDR2 SYDVKM.

The rearrangement uses TRBV7-2 and TRBJ2-5, with D maybe TRBD1 (5 bases). Germline CDR1 reads SGHTA; CDR2 reads FQGNSA. The V and J ends lost 5 bases and 2 bases respectively, with 15 bases between them. The CDR3 length is 15 residues. CDR3 sequence reads: CASSNGRAEQETQYF. CDR3 bases: TGTGCCAGCAGCAACGGCAGGGCGGAGCAAGAGACCCAGTACTTC.

V is TRBV11-2 and J is TRBJ2-7; no clear D gene. CDR1 and CDR2 from the germline V gene are SGHAT and FQNNGV. Trimming left V 4 bases short and J 0 bases short, with 13 bases between. The CDR3 length is 15 residues. The CDR3 loop is CASSSGPWNSYEQYF. The CDR3 nucleotides are TGTGCCAGCAGCTCCGGGCCATGGAACTCCTACGAGCAGTACTTC.

The CDR3 bases are TGCGCCAGCAGCCAAAGCGGGAGAGGGAATGAGCAGTTCTTC. It translates to CASSQSGRGNEQFF. The rearrangement joins TRBV4-3 to TRBJ2-1, with 8 bases matching TRBD2. V was clipped by 2 bases and J by 7 bases; unmatched bases: 4. Germline loops: CDR1 LGHNA, CDR2 YSLEER. CDR3 length: 14 residues.